This T cell receptor beta chain was recovered during a study of T cell responses to AZD1222 COVID-19 vaccine. Measured with immunoSEQ multiplex PCR; TCRdb has only the in-frame clones, and not every one. The sample contains roughly 120,000 clones, around 90% of which appear only once. This CDR3 is 16 amino acids long. The trim removed 5 bases at V and 5 bases at J, leaving 7 bases unmatched. Germline V gene data show CDR1 as SGHTA and CDR2 as FQGNSA. This chain connects TRBV7-2 to TRBJ2-2; 11 bases fit TRBD2. This receptor was taken from an adult in good health. Sequencing used peripheral blood, obtained on day 0 of MenACWY control vaccination. In DNA form, the CDR3 reads TGTGCCAGCAGCCCCCAACTAGCGGGAGAAACCGGGGAGCTGTTTTTT. Protein: CASSPQLAGETGELFF.